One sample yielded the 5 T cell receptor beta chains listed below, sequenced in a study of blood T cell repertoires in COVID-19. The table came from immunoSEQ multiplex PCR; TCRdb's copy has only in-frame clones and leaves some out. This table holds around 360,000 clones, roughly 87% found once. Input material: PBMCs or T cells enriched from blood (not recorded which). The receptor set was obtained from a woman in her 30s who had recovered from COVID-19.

CDR3 nucleotide sequence: TGTGCCAGCAGCCCCCGGACTAGCGGGGACTTTAATGAGCAGTTCTTC. Translated, it gives CASSPRTSGDFNEQFF. This chain joins TRBV11-3 and TRBJ2-1; the match to TRBD2 covers 12 bases. Trimming removed 5 bases from V and 7 bases from J; junction bases left unmatched: 9. Germline V gene data show CDR1 as SGHNT and CDR2 as YENEEA. The CDR3 length is 16 residues.

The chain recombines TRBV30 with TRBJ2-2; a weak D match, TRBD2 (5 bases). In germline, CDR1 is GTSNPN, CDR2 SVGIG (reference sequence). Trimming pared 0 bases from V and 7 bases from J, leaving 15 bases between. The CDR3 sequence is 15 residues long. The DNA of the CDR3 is TGTGCCTGGAGTGTCAAAACGGGGTTCCACGGGGAGCTGTTTTTT. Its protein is CAWSVKTGFHGELFF.

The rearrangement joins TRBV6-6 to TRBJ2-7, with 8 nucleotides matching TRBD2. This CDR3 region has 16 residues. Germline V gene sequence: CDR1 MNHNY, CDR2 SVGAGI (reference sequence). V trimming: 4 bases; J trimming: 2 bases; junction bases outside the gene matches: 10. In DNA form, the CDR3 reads TGTGCCAGCAGTTCCCCCTACGGGGGGGTGGCCTACGAGCAGTACTTC. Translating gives CASSSPYGGVAYEQYF.

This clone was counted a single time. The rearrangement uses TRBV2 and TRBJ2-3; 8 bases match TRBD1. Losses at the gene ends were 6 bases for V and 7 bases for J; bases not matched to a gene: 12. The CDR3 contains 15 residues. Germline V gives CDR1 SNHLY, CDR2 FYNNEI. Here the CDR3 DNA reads TGTGCCAGCAGAACCAGGGGGCCTGGTATTAATACGCAGTATTTT. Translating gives CASRTRGPGINTQYF.

This CDR3 reads CASVSGTGTGELFF. CDR3 nucleotide sequence: TGTGCCAGCGTTTCCGGGACAGGGACCGGGGAGCTGTTTTTT. This chain links TRBV28 with TRBJ2-2, with 9 bases lining up with TRBD1. The junction had 6 bases not matched to a gene; V was cut back by 8 bases and J by 5 bases. The length of the CDR3 is 14 residues. Germline V gene lookup returns CDR1 MDHEN and CDR2 SYDVKM.